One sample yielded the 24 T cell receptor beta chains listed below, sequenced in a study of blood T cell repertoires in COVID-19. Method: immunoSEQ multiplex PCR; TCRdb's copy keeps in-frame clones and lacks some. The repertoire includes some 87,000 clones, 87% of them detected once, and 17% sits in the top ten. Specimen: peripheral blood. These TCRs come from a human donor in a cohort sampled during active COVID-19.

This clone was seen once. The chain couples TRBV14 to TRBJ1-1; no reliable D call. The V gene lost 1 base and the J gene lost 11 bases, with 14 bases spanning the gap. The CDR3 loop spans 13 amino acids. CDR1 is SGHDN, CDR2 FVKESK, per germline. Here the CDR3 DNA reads TGTGCCAGCAGCCAAGTAGTAGGTAGCGGGGCTTTCTTT. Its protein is CASSQVVGSGAFF.

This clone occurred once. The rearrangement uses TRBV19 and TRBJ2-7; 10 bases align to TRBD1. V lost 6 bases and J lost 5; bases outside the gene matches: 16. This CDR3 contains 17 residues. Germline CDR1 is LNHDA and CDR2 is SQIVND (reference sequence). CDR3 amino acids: CASRPHMGQGSGHEQYF. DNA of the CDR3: TGTGCCAGTAGGCCGCATATGGGACAGGGGTCGGGCCACGAGCAGTACTTC.

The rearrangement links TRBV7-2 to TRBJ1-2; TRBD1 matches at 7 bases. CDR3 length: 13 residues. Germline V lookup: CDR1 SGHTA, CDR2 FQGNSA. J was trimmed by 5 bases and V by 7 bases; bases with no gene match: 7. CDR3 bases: TGTGCCAGCACCCAGGACAGGTCTTATGGCTACACCTTC. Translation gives CASTQDRSYGYTF.

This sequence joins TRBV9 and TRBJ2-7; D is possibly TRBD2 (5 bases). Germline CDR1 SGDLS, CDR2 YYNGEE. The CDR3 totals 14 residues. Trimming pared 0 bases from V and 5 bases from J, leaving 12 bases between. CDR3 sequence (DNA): TGTGCCAGCAGCGTAGAAACAAGCGGCAACGAGCAGTACTTC. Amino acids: CASSVETSGNEQYF. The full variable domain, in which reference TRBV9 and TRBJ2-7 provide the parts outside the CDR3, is DSGVTQTPKHLITATGQRVTLRCSPRSGDLSVYWYQQSLDQGLQFLIQYYNGEERAKGNILERFSAQQFPDLHSELNLSSLELGDSALYFCASSVETSGNEQYFGPGTRLTVT.

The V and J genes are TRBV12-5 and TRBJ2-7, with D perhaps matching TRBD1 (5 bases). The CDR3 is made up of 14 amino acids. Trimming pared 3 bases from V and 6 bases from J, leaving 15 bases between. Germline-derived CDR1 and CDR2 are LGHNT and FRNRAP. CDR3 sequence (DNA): TGTGCTAGTGGTTTACAAGGGGCCGCGTTCGAGCAGTACTTC. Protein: CASGLQGAAFEQYF.

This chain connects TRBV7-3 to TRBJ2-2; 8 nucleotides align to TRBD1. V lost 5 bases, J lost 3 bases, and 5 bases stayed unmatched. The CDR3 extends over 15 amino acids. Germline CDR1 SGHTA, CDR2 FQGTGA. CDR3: CASSKKDRDTGELFF. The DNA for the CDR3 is TGTGCCAGCAGCAAAAAGGACAGGGACACCGGGGAGCTGTTTTTT.

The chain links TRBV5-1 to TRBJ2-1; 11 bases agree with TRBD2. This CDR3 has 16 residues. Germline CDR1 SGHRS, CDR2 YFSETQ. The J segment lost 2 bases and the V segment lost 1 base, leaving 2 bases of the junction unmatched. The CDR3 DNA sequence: TGCGCCAGCAGCTTGACTAGCGGGGGCACCTACAATGAGCAGTTCTTC. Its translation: CASSLTSGGTYNEQFF. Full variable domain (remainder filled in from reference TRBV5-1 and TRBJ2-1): KAGVTQTPRYLIKTRGQQVTLSCSPISGHRSVSWYQQTPGQGLQFLFEYFSETQRNKGNFPGRFSGRQFSNSRSEMNVSTLELGDSALYLCASSLTSGGTYNEQFFGPGTRLTVL.

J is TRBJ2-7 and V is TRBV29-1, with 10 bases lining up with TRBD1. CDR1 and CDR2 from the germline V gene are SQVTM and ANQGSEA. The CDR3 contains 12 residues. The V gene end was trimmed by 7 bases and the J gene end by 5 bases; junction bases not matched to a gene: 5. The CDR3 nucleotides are TGCAGCGCCCGGACAGGGGGGCACGAGCAGTACTTC. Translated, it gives CSARTGGHEQYF.

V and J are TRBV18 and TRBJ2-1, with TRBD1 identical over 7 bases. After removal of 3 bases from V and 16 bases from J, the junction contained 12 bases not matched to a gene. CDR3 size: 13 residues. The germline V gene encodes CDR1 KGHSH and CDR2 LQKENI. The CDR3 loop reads CASSPRTTGHGFF. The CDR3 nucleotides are TGTGCCAGCTCACCTCGGACGACAGGGCATGGCTTCTTC.

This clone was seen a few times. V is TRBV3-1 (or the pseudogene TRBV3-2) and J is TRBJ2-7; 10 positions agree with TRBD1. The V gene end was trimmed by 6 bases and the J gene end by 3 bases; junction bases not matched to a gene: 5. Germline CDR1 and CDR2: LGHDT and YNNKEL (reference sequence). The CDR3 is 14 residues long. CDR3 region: CASRGTGVVYEQYF. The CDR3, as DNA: TGTGCCAGCAGGGGGACAGGGGTCGTCTACGAGCAGTACTTC.

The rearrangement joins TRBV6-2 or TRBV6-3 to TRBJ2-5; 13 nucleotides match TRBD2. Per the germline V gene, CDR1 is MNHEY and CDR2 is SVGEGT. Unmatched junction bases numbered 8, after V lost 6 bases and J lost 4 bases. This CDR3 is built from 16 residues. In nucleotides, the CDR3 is TGTGCCAGCAGCCTGAGACTAGCGGGGGGTGTAGAGACCCAGTACTTC. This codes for CASSLRLAGGVETQYF.

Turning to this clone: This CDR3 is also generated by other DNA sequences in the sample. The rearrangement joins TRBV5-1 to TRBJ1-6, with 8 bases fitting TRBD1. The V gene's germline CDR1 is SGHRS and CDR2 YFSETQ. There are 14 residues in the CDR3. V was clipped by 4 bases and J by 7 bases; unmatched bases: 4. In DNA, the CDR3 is TGCGCCAGCAGCCCAGGACAGGGAAATTCACCCCTCCACTTT. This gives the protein CASSPGQGNSPLHF. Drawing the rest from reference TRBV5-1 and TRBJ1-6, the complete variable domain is KAGVTQTPRYLIKTRGQQVTLSCSPISGHRSVSWYQQTPGQGLQFLFEYFSETQRNKGNFPGRFSGRQFSNSRSEMNVSTLELGDSALYLCASSPGQGNSPLHFGNGTRLTVT.

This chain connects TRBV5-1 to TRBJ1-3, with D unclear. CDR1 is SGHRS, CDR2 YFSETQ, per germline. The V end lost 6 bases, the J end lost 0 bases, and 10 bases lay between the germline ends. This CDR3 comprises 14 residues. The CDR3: CASTTTLSGNTIYF. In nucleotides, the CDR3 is TGCGCCAGCACCACGACACTCTCTGGAAACACCATATATTTT.

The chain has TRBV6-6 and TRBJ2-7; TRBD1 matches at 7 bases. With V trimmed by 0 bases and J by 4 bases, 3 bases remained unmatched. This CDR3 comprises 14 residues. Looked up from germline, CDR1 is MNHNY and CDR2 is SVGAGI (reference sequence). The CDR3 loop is CASSYSRQGYEQYF. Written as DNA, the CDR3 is TGTGCCAGCAGTTACTCACGACAGGGTTACGAGCAGTACTTC.

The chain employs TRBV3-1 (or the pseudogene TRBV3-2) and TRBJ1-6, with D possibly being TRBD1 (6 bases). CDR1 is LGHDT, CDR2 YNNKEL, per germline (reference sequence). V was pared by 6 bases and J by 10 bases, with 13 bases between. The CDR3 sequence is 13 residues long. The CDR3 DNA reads TGTGCCAGCAGGAACAGGGAAGGCTCACCCCTCCACTTT. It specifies CASRNREGSPLHF.

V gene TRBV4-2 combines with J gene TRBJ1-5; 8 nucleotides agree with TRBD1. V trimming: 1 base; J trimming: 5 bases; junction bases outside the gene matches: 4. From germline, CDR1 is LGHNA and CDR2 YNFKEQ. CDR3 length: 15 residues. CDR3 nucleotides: TGTGCCAGCAGCCAAGGGACAGGGCCTGATCAGCCCCAGCATTTT. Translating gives CASSQGTGPDQPQHF.

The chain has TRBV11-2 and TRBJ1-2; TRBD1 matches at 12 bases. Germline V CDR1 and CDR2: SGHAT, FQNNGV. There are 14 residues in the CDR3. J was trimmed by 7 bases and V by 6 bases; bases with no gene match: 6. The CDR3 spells CASRRGTGGSGYTF. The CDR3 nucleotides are TGTGCCAGCAGGAGGGGGACAGGGGGCTCTGGCTACACCTTC.

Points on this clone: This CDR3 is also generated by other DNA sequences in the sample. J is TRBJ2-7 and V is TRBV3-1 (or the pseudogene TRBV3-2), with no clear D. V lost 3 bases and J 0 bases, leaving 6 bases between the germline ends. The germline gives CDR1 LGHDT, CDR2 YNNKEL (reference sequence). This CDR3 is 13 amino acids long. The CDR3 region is CASSQGFSYEQYF. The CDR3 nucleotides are TGTGCCAGCAGCCAGGGCTTCTCCTACGAGCAGTACTTC.

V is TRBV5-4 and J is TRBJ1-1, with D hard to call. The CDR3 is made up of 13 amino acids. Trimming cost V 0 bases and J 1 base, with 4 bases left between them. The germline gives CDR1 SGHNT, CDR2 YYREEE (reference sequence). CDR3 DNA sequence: TGTGCCAGCAGCTTGGGGGCGAACACTGAAGCTTTCTTT. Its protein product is CASSLGANTEAFF.

The CDR3 DNA follows: TGTGCCAGCAGCGAGCTTGGCGGGGGGGTAAATGAGCAGTTCTTC. As protein: CASSELGGGVNEQFF. V usage is TRBV28 and J usage is TRBJ2-1; 9 nucleotides line up with TRBD2. This CDR3 has 15 residues. The germline CDR1 and CDR2 sequences are MDHEN and SYDVKM. With V trimmed by 6 bases and J by 7 bases, 10 bases remained unmatched.

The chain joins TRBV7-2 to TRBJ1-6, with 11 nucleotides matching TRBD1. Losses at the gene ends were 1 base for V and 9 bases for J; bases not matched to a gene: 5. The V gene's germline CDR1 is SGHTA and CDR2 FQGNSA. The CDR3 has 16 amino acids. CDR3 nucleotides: TGTGCCAGCAGCTTAGGCTCCGGGACAGGGGGTTCACCCCTCCACTTT. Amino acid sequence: CASSLGSGTGGSPLHF.

The CDR3 nucleotides are TGTGCCAGTAGTAACGGGGATACGCAGTATTTT. It is translated as CASSNGDTQYF. The rearrangement links TRBV19 to TRBJ2-3; D not resolved. The V gene's germline CDR1 is LNHDA and CDR2 SQIVND (reference sequence). The CDR3 loop spans 11 amino acids. V was pared by 4 bases and J by 6 bases, with 5 bases between.

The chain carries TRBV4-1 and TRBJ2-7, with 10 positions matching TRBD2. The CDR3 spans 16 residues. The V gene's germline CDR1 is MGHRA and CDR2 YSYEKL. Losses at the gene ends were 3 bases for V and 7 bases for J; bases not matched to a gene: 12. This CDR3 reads CASSQASGGARREQYF. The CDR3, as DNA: TGCGCCAGCAGCCAGGCTAGCGGGGGAGCCCGCCGGGAGCAGTACTTC.

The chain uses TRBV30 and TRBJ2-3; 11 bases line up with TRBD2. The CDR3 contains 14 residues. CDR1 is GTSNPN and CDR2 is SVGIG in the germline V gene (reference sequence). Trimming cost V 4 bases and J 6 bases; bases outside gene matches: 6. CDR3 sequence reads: CAWIIAGGPDTQYF. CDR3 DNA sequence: TGTGCCTGGATAATAGCGGGGGGGCCCGATACGCAGTATTTT.